This T cell receptor (beta chain) came from a study of glioma-infiltrating T cells after dendritic cell vaccination. The repertoire was sequenced with immunoSEQ multiplex PCR; TCRdb's copy has only in-frame clones and lacks some. The sample contains roughly 90,000 clones, 86% of which appear only once. Whole-study findings and limits: Higher TCR clonality did not directly relate to longer survival.

In germline, CDR1 is SQVTM, CDR2 ANQGSEA. V lost 3 bases, J lost 5 bases, and 17 bases lay in between. There are 14 residues in the CDR3. In the case of this clone: Antigen: not known.

Patients had residual fresh-frozen tumor tissue and more than two years of survival data. No glioblastoma patient carried an isocitrate dehydrogenase mutation. The rearrangement links TRBV29-1 to TRBJ2-7, with D possibly TRBD1 on 6 matching bases. The sample was blood, taken before dendritic cell vaccination. This receptor was obtained from a human donor with glioblastoma. The CDR3 region is CSVEKIARGNEQYF. CDR3 nucleotide sequence: TGCAGCGTTGAGAAAATCGCCAGGGGAAACGAGCAGTACTTC.